Shown below are 19 T cell receptor beta chains from a single sample sequenced in a study of OX40 agonist ivuxolimab in advanced cancers. Some clones are missing from TCRdb's copy, which holds only in-frame ones; the method was immunoSEQ multiplex PCR. The table lists 50,000 to 65,000 clones, approximately 90% of them singletons. The source material was CD4+ or CD8+ T cells sorted from blood, sampled in a trial of the OX40 agonist ivuxolimab. The receptors originated from an adult with an advanced solid tumor such as melanoma, head and neck, liver or kidney cancer.

The gene calls are TRBV6-1 and TRBJ1-1, with D possibly being TRBD1 (5 bases). V was pared by 2 bases and J by 1 base, with 8 bases between. CDR1 is MNHNS and CDR2 is SASEGT in the germline V gene. CDR3 length: 14 amino acids. CDR3 in amino acids: CASSEQGGNTEAFF. The CDR3 coding sequence is TGTGCCAGCAGTGAACAGGGAGGGAACACTGAAGCTTTCTTT.

This chain uses TRBV6-5 with TRBJ2-1, with D unresolved. The ends were cut back, 2 bases at V and 8 bases at J, with 7 bases in the middle. The CDR3 runs 12 residues. Germline V gene data show CDR1 as MNHEY and CDR2 as SVGAGI. In nucleotides, the CDR3 is TGTGCCAGCAGTTACATGGGATATGAGCAGTTCTTC. Translated: CASSYMGYEQFF.

The genes are TRBV15 and TRBJ2-7; TRBD1 matches 8 bases. CDR3 length: 16 amino acids. V shed 1 base, J shed 1 base, and the junction held 6 bases outside the gene matches. Germline CDR1 LNHNV, CDR2 YYDKDF (reference sequence). The CDR3 coding sequence is TGTGCCACCAGCAGAGTGCCCAGGGGGCAATCCTACGAGCAGTACTTC. This translates into CATSRVPRGQSYEQYF.

This chain's CDR3 is CASRAMEGTIYF. CDR3 coding DNA: TGTGCCAGCAGGGCCATGGAGGGCACCATATATTTT. V and J are TRBV6-5 and TRBJ1-3; D gene uncertain. CDR3 length equals 12 residues. Germline loops: CDR1 MNHEY, CDR2 SVGAGI. V gave up 6 bases and J gave up 9 bases, with 12 bases separating them.

This clone came up once. This rearrangement joins TRBV6-5 to TRBJ1-1, with no clear D. V was trimmed by 0 bases and J by 4 bases, leaving 9 bases between them. Germline V gene sequence: CDR1 MNHEY, CDR2 SVGAGI. This CDR3 is 14 amino acids long. Written as DNA, the CDR3 is TGTGCCAGCAGTTACTCCGTACCAGGCACTGAAGCTTTCTTT. This encodes CASSYSVPGTEAFF.

The chain joins TRBV5-6 to TRBJ2-2; D gene ambiguous. Germline loops: CDR1 SGHDT, CDR2 YYEEEE. V lost 0 bases to trimming and J lost 10 bases, with 4 bases between them. This CDR3 has 11 residues. CDR3 in DNA: TGTGCCAGCAGCTTGGGGCAGGAGCTGTTTTTT. The encoded protein is CASSLGQELFF. Filled out from reference TRBV5-6 and TRBJ2-2, the complete variable domain reads DAGVTQSPTHLIKTRGQQVTLRCSPKSGHDTVSWYQQALGQGPQFIFQYYEEEERQRGNFPDRFSGHQFPNYSSELNVNALLLGDSALYLCASSLGQELFFGEGSRLTVL.

CDR3 in DNA: TGTGCCAGCAGTTCTACAGGGGGCGCGAACACCGGGGAGCTGTTTTTT. Protein sequence: CASSSTGGANTGELFF. The rearrangement uses TRBV28 and TRBJ2-2; 9 nucleotides line up with TRBD1. The CDR3 has 16 residues. Germline loops: CDR1 MDHEN, CDR2 SYDVKM. The junction had 3 bases not matched to a gene; V was cut back by 4 bases and J by 0 bases.

For this clone: Other DNA sequences from this sample encode an identical CDR3 as well. The chain links TRBV7-9 to TRBJ2-2; no reliable D call. Germline V CDR1 and CDR2: SEHNR, FQNEAQ (reference sequence). The V gene lost 1 base and the J gene lost 5 bases, with 2 bases spanning the gap. The CDR3 contains 12 residues. The CDR3 protein is CASSLGTGELFF. The CDR3 coding sequence is TGTGCCAGCAGCTTAGGTACCGGGGAGCTGTTTTTT. The full variable domain, its missing parts supplied by reference TRBV7-9 and TRBJ2-2, is DTGVSQNPRHKITKRGQNVTFRCDPISEHNRLYWYRQTLGQGPEFLTYFQNEAQLEKSRLLSDRFSAERPKGSFSTLEIQRTEQGDSAMYLCASSLGTGELFFGEGSRLTVL.

The chain uses TRBV5-6 and TRBJ2-1; TRBD1 matches 7 bases. With V trimmed by 2 bases and J by 7 bases, 3 bases remained unmatched. Germline lookup yields CDR1 SGHDT and CDR2 YYEEEE. CDR3 length: 13 residues. CDR3 DNA sequence: TGTGCCAGCAGCTTCGGGACAGCGAATGAGCAGTTCTTC. This translates into CASSFGTANEQFF.

The chain joins TRBV4-2 to TRBJ2-2; 8 bases match TRBD1. Germline CDR1 reads LGHNA; CDR2 reads YNFKEQ. The V segment lost 4 bases and the J segment 1 base; nucleotides outside the gene matches: 2. CDR3 length equals 15 residues. CDR3 loop: CASSRGTGNTGELFF. The CDR3 nucleotides read TGTGCCAGCAGCCGCGGGACAGGGAACACCGGGGAGCTGTTTTTT.

V gene TRBV27 combines with J gene TRBJ2-1, with 9 bases fitting TRBD1. The CDR3 length is 16 residues. Unmatched junction bases numbered 7, after V lost 0 bases and J lost 7 bases. Per germline, CDR1 MNHEY and CDR2 SMNVEV (reference sequence). The chain's CDR3 is CASSLSGGTGFNEQFF. The CDR3 DNA reads as TGTGCCAGCAGTTTATCGGGGGGGACAGGGTTTAATGAGCAGTTCTTC.

This clone occurred a few times. This chain uses TRBV6-5 with TRBJ2-2; 7 bases map to TRBD1. J was trimmed by 4 bases and V by 5 bases; bases with no gene match: 7. Germline values: CDR1 MNHEY, CDR2 SVGAGI. The CDR3 is made up of 15 amino acids. CDR3 in DNA: TGTGCCAGCAGTACCGGGACAGTGGGCACCGGGGAGCTGTTTTTT. Amino acids: CASSTGTVGTGELFF.

The CDR3, as DNA: TGTGCCAGTATGGACGAATGGAATGAACAGGGGGCGACGGCTAATGGCTACACCTTC. This sequence encodes CASMDEWNEQGATANGYTF. This chain joins TRBV19 and TRBJ1-2, with 9 nucleotides matching TRBD1. The CDR3 totals 19 residues. The V and J ends lost 7 bases and 6 bases, in that order; junction bases with no gene match: 24. Germline loops: CDR1 LNHDA, CDR2 SQIVND (reference sequence).

There are a few counts of this clone. The chain has TRBV28 and TRBJ2-4; perhaps TRBD1 as D (6 bases). This CDR3 has 15 amino acids. V dropped 8 bases and J dropped 0 bases, with 14 bases sitting between them. CDR1 is MDHEN, CDR2 SYDVKM, per germline. CDR3 coding DNA: TGTGCCAGCGGCACAGGGACCTTAGCCAAAAACATTCAGTACTTC. Translated: CASGTGTLAKNIQYF.

CDR3 protein: CASSIRGYGEKLFF. The CDR3 bases are TGTGCCAGTAGTATTCGGGGCTACGGTGAAAAACTGTTTTTT. The chain is built from TRBV19 and TRBJ1-4, with a tentative D call TRBD1 (5 bases). The germline V gene has CDR1 LNHDA and CDR2 SQIVND (reference sequence). Trimming shortened V by 3 bases and J by 7 bases, and 12 bases separated the two germline ends. The CDR3 consists of 14 residues.

This clone was counted only a few times. The V call is TRBV27, the J call TRBJ2-3; 12 nucleotides align to TRBD2. The CDR3 totals 17 residues. The V gene end was trimmed by 0 bases and the J gene end by 4 bases; junction bases not matched to a gene: 5. CDR1 is MNHEY, CDR2 SMNVEV, per germline (reference sequence). The CDR3 is CASSLSSLAGGADTQYF. The CDR3 DNA reads as TGTGCCAGCAGTTTATCGTCACTAGCGGGAGGTGCAGATACGCAGTATTTT.

The J gene is TRBJ2-7, the V gene TRBV10-3, with D possibly TRBD2 on 7 matching bases. V dropped 4 bases and J dropped 1 base, with 20 bases sitting between them. The CDR3 length is 17 residues. CDR1 ENHRY and CDR2 SYGVKD come from the germline V gene. CDR3 DNA sequence: TGTGCCATCAGTGCCGACCGGGGGGCTGGCCTGTCCTACGAGCAGTACTTC. Residues: CAISADRGAGLSYEQYF.

The genes are TRBV7-3 and TRBJ2-7; the D gene is possibly TRBD2 (6 bases). The length of the CDR3 is 16 residues. Trimming cost V 4 bases and J 3 bases, with 19 bases left between them. Germline values: CDR1 SGHTA, CDR2 FQGTGA. Here the CDR3 reads CASSSPLSGSGYEQYF. CDR3 DNA: TGTGCCAGCAGCTCCCCCCTCTCGGGTAGCGGCTACGAGCAGTACTTC.

This clone was picked up one time. J is TRBJ2-1 and V is TRBV10-3; 7 nucleotides line up with TRBD2. The length of the CDR3 is 15 residues. The V segment lost 0 bases and the J segment 2 bases; nucleotides outside the gene matches: 1. Per the germline V gene, CDR1 is ENHRY and CDR2 is SYGVKD. The DNA of the CDR3 is TGTGCCATCAGTGAGTCGGCGGGGGCCTACAATGAGCAGTTCTTC. Residues: CAISESAGAYNEQFF.